The 20 T cell receptor beta chains below all came from one sample that was sequenced in a study of control samples from healthy donors and cancer patients. Produced via immunoSEQ multiplex PCR; TCRdb's table is partial and in-frame only. This sample yields about 86,000 clones, of which roughly 91% are seen a single time; about 9.5% belongs to the top ten. Sequencing was performed on PBMCs. These receptor sequences come from a woman aged 45-65 years with colorectal cancer.

The chain uses TRBV5-5 and TRBJ2-1, with a possible D match to TRBD1 (6 bases). V lost 5 bases and J lost 5, with 14 bases in between. The V gene's germline CDR1 is SGHKS and CDR2 YYEKEE (reference sequence). The length of the CDR3 is 14 residues. CDR3 sequence reads: CASRPTGTHNEQFF. CDR3 coding DNA: TGTGCCAGCAGACCCACAGGGACCCACAATGAGCAGTTCTTC.

For the CDR3, the DNA is TGTGCCAGCAGTTTAGGTCAGGGGTATTCACCCCTCCACTTT. This gives the protein CASSLGQGYSPLHF. This sequence joins TRBV27 and TRBJ1-6, with a tentative D call TRBD1 (6 bases). Trimming took 2 bases from V and 8 from J, leaving 10 bases between them. CDR1 MNHEY and CDR2 SMNVEV come from the germline V gene (reference sequence). The CDR3 has 14 residues.

The chain is built from TRBV6-1 and TRBJ1-1; a weak D match, TRBD1 (5 bases). Trimming took 1 base from V and 1 from J, leaving 10 bases between them. CDR1 and CDR2 (germline): MNHNS, SASEGT. This CDR3 is 15 amino acids long. CDR3 in DNA: TGTGCCAGCAGTGAAGGGGGCCCACCGAACACTGAAGCTTTCTTT. This codes for CASSEGGPPNTEAFF.

V usage is TRBV5-1 and J usage is TRBJ2-6; no firm D call. V was pared by 2 bases and J by 0 bases, with 6 bases between. There are 15 residues in the CDR3. The germline CDR1 and CDR2 sequences are SGHRS and YFSETQ. The CDR3 reads CASSFLSSGANVLTF. For the CDR3, the DNA is TGCGCCAGCAGCTTCTTATCCTCTGGGGCCAACGTCCTGACTTTC.

The V call is TRBV27, the J call TRBJ2-7, with D hard to call. CDR1 is MNHEY and CDR2 is SMNVEV in the germline V gene (reference sequence). The CDR3 length is 14 residues. Trimming stripped 2 bases from V and 0 bases from J, with 8 bases between. Here the CDR3 reads CASSLTPGSYEQYV. The CDR3, as DNA: TGTGCCAGCAGTTTAACCCCCGGCTCCTACGAGCAGTACGTC.

The chain recombines TRBV15 with TRBJ2-3; TRBD2 might be the D (5 bases). Germline V gene sequence: CDR1 LNHNV, CDR2 YYDKDF (reference sequence). The CDR3 runs to 15 residues. The V end was cut by 1 base, the J end by 4 bases, with 12 bases between. This chain's CDR3 is CATSRGQLAPDTQYF. CDR3 coding DNA: TGTGCCACCAGCAGAGGTCAGCTAGCCCCAGATACGCAGTATTTT.

The J gene is TRBJ1-4, the V gene TRBV24-1; TRBD1 is a possible D gene (5 bases). The CDR3 sequence is 15 residues long. CDR1 KGHDR and CDR2 SFDVKD come from the germline V gene. V was trimmed by 3 bases and J by 2 bases, leaving 9 bases between them. DNA of the CDR3: TGTGCCACCAGTGATCGGTCAGGGACTAATGAAAAACTGTTTTTT. This codes for CATSDRSGTNEKLFF.

The rearrangement joins TRBV5-5 to TRBJ2-1; a possible D gene is TRBD1 (6 bases). In germline, CDR1 is SGHKS, CDR2 YYEKEE (reference sequence). V dropped 4 bases and J dropped 10 bases, with 21 bases sitting between them. CDR3 length: 15 amino acids. The CDR3 loop is CASSLSTPGEGEQFF. CDR3 nucleotides: TGTGCCAGCAGCCTCTCGACCCCAGGGGAAGGAGAGCAGTTCTTC.

The J gene is TRBJ2-1, the V gene TRBV6-1; 9 bases are shared with TRBD1. CDR3 length: 19 residues. Losses at the gene ends were 0 bases for V and 0 bases for J; bases not matched to a gene: 9. Germline V gene lookup returns CDR1 MNHNS and CDR2 SASEGT. The chain's CDR3 is CASSEAGQGRGRSYNEQFF. The CDR3 nucleotides are TGTGCCAGCAGTGAAGCAGGACAGGGGAGGGGTCGCTCCTACAATGAGCAGTTCTTC.

The chain has TRBV5-6 and TRBJ2-7; TRBD1 matches 7 bases. Looked up from germline, CDR1 is SGHDT and CDR2 is YYEEEE. The length of the CDR3 is 15 residues. The V segment lost 5 bases and the J segment 3 bases; nucleotides outside the gene matches: 11. The DNA for the CDR3 is TGTGCCAGCAGAATTTGGGACAGAAATTACTACGAGCAGTACGTC. As protein: CASRIWDRNYYEQYV.

The chain employs TRBV10-3 and TRBJ2-1; weak D call: TRBD1 (5 bases). The germline CDR1 and CDR2 sequences are ENHRY and SYGVKD. CDR3 size: 15 residues. The V end was cut by 0 bases, the J end by 7 bases, with 13 bases between. CDR3 in DNA: TGTGCCATCAGTGAGTCGGGGCTAGAAGGTAATGAGCAGTTCTTC. Amino acids: CAISESGLEGNEQFF.

This sequence joins TRBV6-2 or TRBV6-3 and TRBJ1-2; D not certain. Trimming pared 6 bases from V and 4 bases from J, leaving 15 bases between. This CDR3 has 14 residues. CDR1 and CDR2 from the germline V gene are MNHEY and SVGEGT. The CDR3: CASSRTGIAYGYTF. In nucleotides, the CDR3 is TGTGCCAGCAGCCGAACCGGGATTGCCTATGGCTACACCTTC.

The rearrangement links TRBV7-9 to TRBJ2-5, with TRBD2 identical over 10 bases. This CDR3 has 17 residues. Trimming at V came to 4 bases and at J to 1 base, leaving 9 bases not matched to a gene. Germline CDR1 is SEHNR and CDR2 is FQNEAQ (reference sequence). The CDR3 sequence is CASSSPTSGPLQETQYF. CDR3 sequence (DNA): TGTGCCAGCAGCTCGCCGACTAGCGGGCCCCTCCAAGAGACCCAGTACTTC.

This clone has a single count. V gene TRBV6-7 combines with J gene TRBJ2-1; 7 bases line up with TRBD2. TRBV6-7 is sorted into the ORF group, with uncertain function. J lost 0 bases, V lost 2 bases, and 7 bases had no gene match. The CDR3 is 17 amino acids. CDR3 DNA: TGTGCCAGCAGTTACACAGACGGGGGGAACTCCTACAATGAGCAGTTCTTC. Amino acids: CASSYTDGGNSYNEQFF.

The chain recombines TRBV19 with TRBJ2-4, with D hard to call. The germline V gene has CDR1 LNHDA and CDR2 SQIVND (reference sequence). The CDR3 consists of 12 residues. Between the trimmed V and J ends, which lost 3 bases and 8 bases, there was a span of 8 bases. The CDR3 DNA reads as TGTGCCAGTAGTATCTTCCAGGACATTCAGTACTTC. Translating gives CASSIFQDIQYF.

The CDR3 sequence is CASSTRTGGSGANVLTF. In nucleotides, the CDR3 is TGTGCCAGCAGCACCCGGACAGGGGGCTCTGGGGCCAACGTCCTGACTTTC. The rearrangement links TRBV7-8 to TRBJ2-6, with 10 positions matching TRBD1. Germline V gene lookup returns CDR1 SGHVS and CDR2 FQNEAQ. Trimming removed 5 bases from V and 0 bases from J; junction bases left unmatched: 4. The CDR3 contains 17 residues.

The V call is TRBV27, the J call TRBJ2-1; 10 nucleotides agree with TRBD2. This CDR3 contains 14 residues. Germline loops: CDR1 MNHEY, CDR2 SMNVEV (reference sequence). The trim removed 6 bases at V and 3 bases at J, leaving 2 bases unmatched. The CDR3 here is CASSRTSGYNEQFF. The CDR3 DNA sequence: TGTGCCAGCAGCCGGACTAGCGGCTACAATGAGCAGTTCTTC.

V gene TRBV30 combines with J gene TRBJ2-7; perhaps TRBD1 as D (5 bases). Trimming shortened V by 4 bases and J by 1 base, and 14 bases separated the two germline ends. This CDR3 contains 14 residues. Germline CDR1 is GTSNPN and CDR2 is SVGIG (reference sequence). The DNA for the CDR3 is TGTGCCTGGATCCCCAGGGTCTCTTCCTACGAGCAGTACGTC. Translated, it gives CAWIPRVSSYEQYV.

The chain uses TRBV11-3 and TRBJ2-1; perhaps TRBD2 as D (6 bases). V dropped 5 bases and J dropped 2 bases, with 13 bases sitting between them. The CDR3 is 15 amino acids. Germline values: CDR1 SGHNT, CDR2 YENEEA. CDR3 in DNA: TGTGCCAGCAGCCGGGGGAATGGTGCCTACAATGAGCAGTTCTTC. The encoded protein is CASSRGNGAYNEQFF.

The chain employs TRBV7-3 and TRBJ2-3; D might be TRBD1 or TRBD2, each matching 6 bases. Germline lookup yields CDR1 SGHTA and CDR2 FQGTGA. Trimming shortened V by 5 bases and J by 5 bases, and 14 bases separated the two germline ends. The CDR3 consists of 14 residues. In DNA, the CDR3 is TGTGCCAGCAGCCCCTCGGGGGCGGGAGATACGCAGTATTTT. Translating it yields CASSPSGAGDTQYF.